The 21 T cell receptor beta chains in this list originate from one sample, sequenced in a study of identical twins. MiXCR was run by TCRdb on the 5' RACE reads, yielding one entry per CDR3 protein. The table includes 230,000 or so distinct CDR3 sequences, around 8.3% detected once. This same sample was also taken into another study, of yellow fever vaccine responses in identical twins.

Sequences were obtained from CD8+ T cells sorted from blood. The source of these receptors is a woman aged 18-29 years in good health.

CDR3 sequence reads: CASSLGRVRANVLTF. The CDR3 DNA follows: TGTGCCAGCAGCTTAGGGAGGGTCCGGGCCAACGTCCTGACTTTC. The chain employs TRBV13 and TRBJ2-6; perhaps TRBD2 as D (5 bases). Germline CDR1 is PRHDT and CDR2 is FYEKMQ (reference sequence). Trimming stripped 0 bases from V and 5 bases from J, with 8 bases between. The CDR3 spans 15 residues.

This clonotype was recorded a few times. The chain has TRBV7-8 and TRBJ2-5; a weak D match, TRBD1 (6 bases). This CDR3 spans 18 amino acids. Germline assignment: CDR1 SGHVS and CDR2 FQNEAQ. Trimming cost V 5 bases and J 5 bases, with 27 bases left between them. The CDR3: CASSRRTQGRKSEETQYF. DNA of the CDR3: TGTGCCAGCAGCCGACGGACACAGGGCCGCAAATCGGAGGAGACCCAGTACTTC.

This clonotype has ten or more counts. The chain couples TRBV25-1 to TRBJ2-1; tentatively, D is TRBD2 (5 bases). V lost 2 bases, J lost 10 bases, and 21 bases lay in between. Germline CDR1 reads MGHDK; CDR2 reads SYGVNS. CDR3 length: 16 amino acids. The CDR3 region is CASSEGSGLRFNEQFF. In DNA form, the CDR3 reads TGTGCCAGCAGTGAAGGATCTGGACTGAGGTTCAACGAGCAGTTCTTC. Supplemented by reference TRBV25-1 and TRBJ2-1, the full variable domain reads EADIYQTPRYLVIGTGKKITLECSQTMGHDKMYWYQQDPGMELHLIHYSYGVNSTEKGDLSSESTVSRIRTEHFPLTLESARPSHTSQYLCASSEGSGLRFNEQFFGPGTRLTVL.

This clonotype came up a few times. The rearrangement uses TRBV29-1 and TRBJ2-1; 9 nucleotides align to TRBD1. CDR1 is SQVTM and CDR2 is ANQGSEA in the germline V gene. V was clipped by 4 bases and J by 7 bases; unmatched bases: 8. CDR3 length: 14 amino acids. CDR3 in amino acids: CSVVWDRVVNEQFF. The CDR3, as DNA: TGCAGCGTTGTATGGGACAGGGTAGTTAATGAGCAGTTCTTC.

The chain links TRBV6-2 or TRBV6-3 to TRBJ2-1; 10 nucleotides match TRBD1. Trimming at V came to 4 bases and at J to 2 bases, leaving 5 bases not matched to a gene. Per the germline V gene, CDR1 is MNHEY and CDR2 is SVGEGT. The CDR3 has 16 amino acids. CDR3 protein: CASSLTGTGAYNEQFF. The CDR3 DNA is TGTGCCAGCAGTTTGACCGGGACAGGGGCCTACAATGAGCAGTTCTTC.

This rearrangement joins TRBV9 to TRBJ1-5, with 7 bases that match TRBD1. V shed 4 bases and J 4 bases; nucleotides not matched to a gene: 8. There are 15 residues in the CDR3. CDR1 SGDLS and CDR2 YYNGEE come from the germline V gene. Here the CDR3 reads CASSPGGQLNQPQHF. Here the CDR3 DNA reads TGTGCCAGCAGCCCCGGGGGACAGCTAAATCAGCCCCAGCATTTT. The full variable domain, completed using reference TRBV9 and TRBJ1-5, is DSGVTQTPKHLITATGQRVTLRCSPRSGDLSVYWYQQSLDQGLQFLIQYYNGEERAKGNILERFSAQQFPDLHSELNLSSLELGDSALYFCASSPGGQLNQPQHFGDGTRLSIL.

This clonotype appeared a few times. The chain combines TRBV20-1 with TRBJ2-1; TRBD2 aligns across 8 bases. With V trimmed by 1 base and J by 7 bases, 9 bases remained unmatched. Germline V gene lookup returns CDR1 DFQATT and CDR2 SNEGSKA (reference sequence). The CDR3 runs 15 residues. CDR3 in amino acids: CSARGWAGGGNEQFF. The CDR3 region has the DNA TGCAGTGCTAGAGGTTGGGCGGGAGGAGGTAATGAGCAGTTCTTC.

This clonotype occurred many times. This chain joins TRBV7-3 and TRBJ2-1; a possible D gene is TRBD1 (6 bases). Germline CDR1 and CDR2: SGHTA and FQGTGA. Trimming stripped 5 bases from V and 11 bases from J, with 10 bases between. The CDR3 contains 11 residues. CDR3 nucleotides: TGTGCCAGCAGCCACCGGGACAAGCAGTTCTTC. This gives the protein CASSHRDKQFF.

V usage is TRBV20-1 and J usage is TRBJ2-1, with TRBD2 matching over 8 bases. Germline lookup yields CDR1 DFQATT and CDR2 SNEGSKA (reference sequence). This CDR3 region has 14 residues. Trimming at V came to 3 bases and at J to 4 bases, leaving 5 bases not matched to a gene. The CDR3 loop reads CSASPSGPYNEQFF. In DNA form, the CDR3 reads TGCAGTGCTAGTCCTAGCGGGCCGTACAATGAGCAGTTCTTC.

The rearrangement joins TRBV3-1 to TRBJ2-4; TRBD2 is a possible D gene (5 bases). Trimming removed 4 bases from V and 3 bases from J, with 16 bases in between. Germline-derived CDR1 and CDR2 are LGHDT and YNNKEL (reference sequence). This CDR3 is built from 16 residues. The CDR3 reads CASSLRTGNLKNIQYF. The CDR3 region has the DNA TGTGCCAGCAGCCTCAGGACGGGGAACCTCAAAAACATTCAGTACTTC.

The chain joins TRBV15 to TRBJ2-2; TRBD2 matches 7 bases. The germline V gene has CDR1 LNHNV and CDR2 YYDKDF (reference sequence). The ends lost 2 bases at V and 6 bases at J; junction bases unmatched: 3. The CDR3 contains 14 residues. DNA of the CDR3: TGTGCCACCAGCAGAACGGCGGGAGCCGGGGAGCTGTTTTTT. It specifies CATSRTAGAGELFF.

This clonotype has a handful of counts. Here the CDR3 DNA reads TGCAGTGCTAGAGGGGAGGGGTTCCCCTACGAGCAGTACTTC. As protein: CSARGEGFPYEQYF. This sequence joins TRBV20-1 and TRBJ2-7; 7 bases match TRBD2. Per the germline V gene, CDR1 is DFQATT and CDR2 is SNEGSKA (reference sequence). The CDR3 covers 14 residues. After removal of 1 base from V and 2 bases from J, the junction contained 5 bases not matched to a gene.

This clonotype was detected many times. The CDR3 region is CASSPTGTASPLHF. CDR3 coding DNA: TGTGCCAGCAGTCCGACCGGGACAGCTAGTCCCCTCCACTTT. The chain employs TRBV12-3 or TRBV12-4 and TRBJ1-6; 7 bases agree with TRBD1. V lost 5 bases to trimming and J lost 13 bases; unmatched junction nucleotides: 11. The CDR3 length is 14 residues.

V and J are TRBV28 and TRBJ2-2; TRBD1 is a possible D gene (6 bases). The CDR3 length is 15 residues. Per the germline V gene, CDR1 is MDHEN and CDR2 is SYDVKM. The V end was cut by 5 bases, the J end by 3 bases, with 13 bases between. The CDR3 region is CASSLGQTDTGELFF. As DNA, the CDR3 is TGTGCCAGCAGTCTCGGACAGACAGACACCGGGGAGCTGTTTTTT.

This clonotype has more than one count but fewer than ten. This chain connects TRBV27 to TRBJ2-3; 8 bases agree with TRBD1. The length of the CDR3 is 13 residues. The trim removed 6 bases at V and 4 bases at J, leaving 3 bases unmatched. Germline CDR1 is MNHEY and CDR2 is SMNVEV (reference sequence). CDR3 nucleotide sequence: TGTGCCAGCAGCTGGACAGGGTCAGATACGCAGTATTTT. Its protein is CASSWTGSDTQYF.

The V and J genes are TRBV29-1 and TRBJ2-3; D ambiguous. Germline V gene data show CDR1 as SQVTM and CDR2 as ANQGSEA. V lost 3 bases to trimming and J lost 0 bases, with 19 bases between them. The CDR3 is made up of 17 amino acids. The CDR3 region is CSVEDLLVPGSTDTQYF. DNA of the CDR3: TGCAGCGTTGAGGACCTATTAGTCCCGGGTAGCACAGATACGCAGTATTTT.

A few counts support this clonotype. V and J are TRBV4-1 and TRBJ2-4; D is uncertain. Germline V lookup: CDR1 MGHRA, CDR2 YSYEKL. The ends were cut back, 6 bases at V and 0 bases at J, with 18 bases in the middle. This CDR3 is 17 amino acids long. The DNA of the CDR3 is TGCGCCAGCAGAAGGCCGGAGTCACCTTTAGCCAAAAACATTCAGTACTTC. This translates into CASRRPESPLAKNIQYF.

This clonotype turned up a few times. This rearrangement joins TRBV11-2 to TRBJ2-5; 11 bases are a match to TRBD2. The CDR3 is 18 amino acids. Germline assignment: CDR1 SGHAT and CDR2 FQNNGV. With V trimmed by 3 bases and J by 7 bases, 16 bases remained unmatched. DNA for the CDR3: TGTGCCAGCAGCTTCGGACTAGCGGGTTCGCTCAGGGGGGGGACCCAGTACTTC. Residues: CASSFGLAGSLRGGTQYF.

DNA of the CDR3: TGTGCCAGCAGCTTAGAAGGCGGGAGGTCCTACGAGCAGTACTTC. It specifies CASSLEGGRSYEQYF. The chain has TRBV7-8 and TRBJ2-7, with 8 bases fitting TRBD2. Unmatched junction bases numbered 3, after V lost 1 base and J lost 1 base. The CDR3 totals 15 residues. The germline gives CDR1 SGHVS, CDR2 FQNEAQ. Together with reference TRBV7-8 and TRBJ2-7, the CDR3 gives the full variable domain: GAGVSQSPRYKVAKRGQDVALRCDPISGHVSLFWYQQALGQGPEFLTYFQNEAQLDKSGLPSDRFFAERPEGSVSTLKIQRTQQEDSAVYLCASSLEGGRSYEQYFGPGTRLTVT.

This clonotype has just a few counts. V usage is TRBV3-1 and J usage is TRBJ2-6, with D possibly being TRBD1 (5 bases). Germline CDR1 and CDR2: LGHDT and YNNKEL (reference sequence). Trimming took off 1 base at V and 3 bases at J, with 10 bases between the two ends. This CDR3 spans 16 amino acids. Written as DNA, the CDR3 is TGTGCCAGCAGCCAAGGGGGCCCGGGTGGGGCCAACGTCCTGACTTTC. Encoded protein: CASSQGGPGGANVLTF.

A remark on this clonotype: This sequence may be a read error, since a much larger clone differs from it by one base. The CDR3 ends on some other residue instead of the conserved phenylalanine or tryptophan, so this is likely a read error. This chain joins TRBV20-1 and TRBJ2-7; no clear D. Looked up from germline, CDR1 is DFQATT and CDR2 is SNEGSKA (reference sequence). CDR3 size: 13 residues. V was cut by 0 bases and J by 5 bases, with 11 bases left in between. The CDR3 spells CSARDVVRDEQYY. The CDR3 coding sequence is TGCAGTGCTAGAGATGTGGTAAGGGACGAGCAGTACTAC.